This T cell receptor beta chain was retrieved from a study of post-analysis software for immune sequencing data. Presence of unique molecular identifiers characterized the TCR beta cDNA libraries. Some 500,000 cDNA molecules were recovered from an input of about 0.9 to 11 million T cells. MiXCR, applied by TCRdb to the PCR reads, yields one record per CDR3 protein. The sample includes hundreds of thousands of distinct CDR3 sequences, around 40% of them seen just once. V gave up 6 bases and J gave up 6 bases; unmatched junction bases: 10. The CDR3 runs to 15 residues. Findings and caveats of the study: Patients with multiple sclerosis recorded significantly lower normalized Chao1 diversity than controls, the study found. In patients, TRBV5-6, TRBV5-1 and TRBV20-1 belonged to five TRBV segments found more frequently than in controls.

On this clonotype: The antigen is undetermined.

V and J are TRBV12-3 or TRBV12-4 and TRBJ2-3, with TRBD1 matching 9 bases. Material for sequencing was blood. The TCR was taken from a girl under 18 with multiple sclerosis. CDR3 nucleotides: TGTGCCAGCAGCCATGGGGGACAGGGTGGGGATACGCAGTATTTT. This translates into CASSHGGQGGDTQYF.